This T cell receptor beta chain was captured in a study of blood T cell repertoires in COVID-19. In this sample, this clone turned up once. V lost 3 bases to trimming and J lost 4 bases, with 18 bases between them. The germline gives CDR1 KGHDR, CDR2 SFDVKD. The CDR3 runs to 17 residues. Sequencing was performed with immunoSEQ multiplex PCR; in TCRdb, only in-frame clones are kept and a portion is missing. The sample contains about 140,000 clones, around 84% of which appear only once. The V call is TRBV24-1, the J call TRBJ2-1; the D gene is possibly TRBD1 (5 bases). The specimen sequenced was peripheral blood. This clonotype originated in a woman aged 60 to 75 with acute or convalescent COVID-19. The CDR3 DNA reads TGTGCCACCAGTGATGTAAGACCAGGGCCGGCGTACAATGAGCAGTTCTTC. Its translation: CATSDVRPGPAYNEQFF.